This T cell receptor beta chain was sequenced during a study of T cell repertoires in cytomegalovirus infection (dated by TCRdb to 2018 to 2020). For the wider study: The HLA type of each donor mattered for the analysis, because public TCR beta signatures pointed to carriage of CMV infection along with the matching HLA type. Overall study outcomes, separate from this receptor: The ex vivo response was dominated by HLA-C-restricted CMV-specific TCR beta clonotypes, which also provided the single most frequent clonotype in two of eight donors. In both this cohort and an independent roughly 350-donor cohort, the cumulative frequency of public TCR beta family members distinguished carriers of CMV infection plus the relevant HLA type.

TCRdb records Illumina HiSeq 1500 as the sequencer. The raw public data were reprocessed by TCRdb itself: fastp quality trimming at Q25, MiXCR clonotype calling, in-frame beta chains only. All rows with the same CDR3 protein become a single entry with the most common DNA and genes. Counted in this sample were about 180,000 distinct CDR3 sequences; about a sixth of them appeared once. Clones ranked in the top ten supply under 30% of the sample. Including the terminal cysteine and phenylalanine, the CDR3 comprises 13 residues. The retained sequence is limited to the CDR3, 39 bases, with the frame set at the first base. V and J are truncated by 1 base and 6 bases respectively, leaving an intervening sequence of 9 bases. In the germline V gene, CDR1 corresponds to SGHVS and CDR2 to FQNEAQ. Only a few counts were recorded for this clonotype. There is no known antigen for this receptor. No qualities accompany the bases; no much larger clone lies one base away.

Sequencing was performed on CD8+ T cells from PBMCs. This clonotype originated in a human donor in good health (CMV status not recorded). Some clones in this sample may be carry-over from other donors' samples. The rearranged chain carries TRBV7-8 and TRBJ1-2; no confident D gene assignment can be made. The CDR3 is CASSLEWIDGYTF. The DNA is TGTGCCAGCAGCTTAGAATGGATCGATGGCTACACCTTC. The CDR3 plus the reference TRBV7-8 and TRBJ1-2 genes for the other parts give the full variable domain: GAGVSQSPRYKVAKRGQDVALRCDPISGHVSLFWYQQALGQGPEFLTYFQNEAQLDKSGLPSDRFFAERPEGSVSTLKIQRTQQEDSAVYLCASSLEWIDGYTFGSGTRLTVV.